This T cell receptor (beta chain) was recorded in a study of cytomegalovirus exposure and HLA in healthy donors. Primers: 60 Vbeta forward and 13 Jbeta reverse. The data were produced by immunoSEQ multiplex PCR, yet TCRdb's version contains in-frame clones alone and is incomplete. The repertoire has 210,000 or so clones, around four fifths of them found once; the top ten carry roughly 10%. CDR3 size: 15 residues. Trimming at V came to 4 bases and at J to 2 bases, leaving 7 bases not matched to a gene. Looked up from germline, CDR1 is SGHDN and CDR2 is FVKESK. J is TRBJ1-2 and V is TRBV14, with TRBD1 identical over 7 bases. The sequence was obtained from a woman aged 45-60 years in good health and CMV-seropositive. The source material was PBMCs. The CDR3 nucleotides read TGTGCCAGCAGCCCCGACAGGGTCCTCAACTATGGCTACACCTTC. Translated, it gives CASSPDRVLNYGYTF.